The T cell receptor beta chain under discussion was sequenced for a study of T cell responses to AZD1222 COVID-19 vaccine. TCRdb keeps only in-frame clones here, not all; method: immunoSEQ multiplex PCR. Of some 150,000 clones in the sample, 93% were seen once. Comment on this clone: Its antigen is not known.

The CDR3 totals 14 residues. Germline V gene data show CDR1 as LGHDT and CDR2 as YNNKEL (reference sequence). V shed 3 bases and J shed 2 bases, with 11 bases lying between them. Findings of the study overall: Clonal diversity was possibly underestimated, and the donors were mostly white British, with more females. Distributed over spike, vaccine-associated CD4 TCRs predominated at 160-218 and 743-854. It was only after the peak T cell response that any repertoires were sampled. At baseline, seropositivity was found in only a handful of AZD1222 recipients.

This chain links TRBV3-1 (or the pseudogene TRBV3-2) with TRBJ2-7, with a possible D match to TRBD1 (6 bases). The sample here was peripheral blood, taken on day 0 of AZD1222 vaccination. This TCR came from an adult in good health. The CDR3 nucleotides read TGTGCCAGCAGCCAGCACAGGGTAGCCTACGAGCAGTACTTC. Encoded protein: CASSQHRVAYEQYF.